The 25 T cell receptor beta chains presented below share a single source sample, sequenced in a study of CD8 T cells in ankylosing spondylitis. MiXCR, run by TCRdb on the 5' RACE reads, gives a single entry per CDR3 protein. This table holds about 250,000 distinct CDR3 sequences, 7% to 10% found once. The specimen was blood, either unsorted or a sorted T cell fraction (not recorded which). The source is a female donor with ankylosing spondylitis or in good health (not recorded which).

Ten or more counts support this clonotype. J is TRBJ1-6 and V is TRBV5-1, with 7 nucleotides matching TRBD1. J lost 4 bases, V lost 0 bases, and 10 bases had no gene match. Germline values: CDR1 SGHRS, CDR2 YFSETQ. This CDR3 has 18 residues. DNA of the CDR3: TGCGCCAGCAGCTTGGTCTCCGGGACAGCGCGTTATAATTCACCCCTCCACTTT. Amino acids: CASSLVSGTARYNSPLHF. Looking up the rest from reference TRBV5-1 and TRBJ1-6 gives the full variable domain: KAGVTQTPRYLIKTRGQQVTLSCSPISGHRSVSWYQQTPGQGLQFLFEYFSETQRNKGNFPGRFSGRQFSNSRSEMNVSTLELGDSALYLCASSLVSGTARYNSPLHFGNGTRLTVT.

The chain couples TRBV4-3 to TRBJ1-2; weak D call: TRBD1 (5 bases). The CDR3 consists of 16 residues. V was shortened by 0 bases and J by 3 bases, with 14 bases between the two germline ends. Per the germline V gene, CDR1 is LGHNA and CDR2 is YSLEER. The CDR3 loop is CASSQDGARRHYGYTF. The CDR3 region has the DNA TGCGCCAGCAGCCAAGATGGGGCCAGACGTCACTATGGCTACACCTTC.

This clonotype was counted ten times or more. This rearrangement joins TRBV5-8 to TRBJ2-1; D may be TRBD1 (6 bases). Germline lookup yields CDR1 SGHTS and CDR2 YDEGEE. The CDR3 sequence is 15 residues long. Deletions cut 1 base from V and 2 bases from J, with 10 bases between. The CDR3 nucleotides are TGTGCCAGCAGCTTGCTGGACAGTCCCTACAATGAGCAGTTCTTC. Translating gives CASSLLDSPYNEQFF. The entire variable domain, with the rest obtained from reference TRBV5-8 and TRBJ2-1, is as follows: EAGVTQSPTHLIKTRGQQATLRCSPISGHTSVYWYQQALGLGLQFLLWYDEGEERNRGNFPPRFSGRQFPNYSSELNVNALELEDSALYLCASSLLDSPYNEQFFGPGTRLTVL.

This chain uses TRBV7-2 with TRBJ2-7, with TRBD2 matching over 10 bases. Germline trimming cut 4 bases from V and 2 bases from J; bases unmatched to any gene: 5. Per germline, CDR1 SGHTA and CDR2 FQGNSA. CDR3 length: 15 amino acids. CDR3 sequence reads: CASSSRTSGTYEQYF. In DNA, the CDR3 is TGTGCCAGCAGCTCACGGACTAGCGGAACCTACGAGCAGTACTTC.

In its sample, this clonotype was seen many times. The V gene is TRBV4-2, the J gene TRBJ2-1; D is undetermined. The CDR3 has 15 amino acids. Trimming took 3 bases from V and 8 from J, leaving 17 bases between them. The germline V gene has CDR1 LGHNA and CDR2 YNFKEQ. The CDR3 spells CASSQAIPGLDEQFF. The CDR3 region has the DNA TGTGCCAGCAGCCAGGCAATTCCAGGATTGGATGAGCAGTTCTTC.

This clonotype was found many times. The rearrangement joins TRBV18 to TRBJ1-1; the match to TRBD1 covers 7 bases. The germline V gene has CDR1 KGHSH and CDR2 LQKENI. V was clipped by 3 bases and J by 2 bases; unmatched bases: 9. This CDR3 comprises 16 residues. The CDR3 loop reads CASSPRTGAENTEAFF. CDR3 nucleotide sequence: TGTGCCAGCTCACCCCGAACAGGGGCGGAAAACACTGAAGCTTTCTTT.

This clonotype was counted many times. The chain links TRBV11-2 to TRBJ1-1; D gene uncertain. V was clipped by 3 bases and J by 3 bases, with 8 bases between them. The CDR3 contains 13 residues. Germline lookup yields CDR1 SGHAT and CDR2 FQNNGV. CDR3 residues: CASSFSEDTEAFF. In DNA form, the CDR3 reads TGTGCCAGCAGCTTTTCGGAGGACACTGAAGCTTTCTTT.

This clonotype has ten or more counts. V and J are TRBV5-1 and TRBJ2-1, with D hard to call. Per the germline V gene, CDR1 is SGHRS and CDR2 is YFSETQ. Trimming took off 0 bases at V and 0 bases at J, with 10 bases between the two ends. The CDR3 contains 16 residues. In DNA, the CDR3 is TGCGCCAGCAGCTTGGCTGTGCAAAGCTCCTACAATGAGCAGTTCTTC. Protein product: CASSLAVQSSYNEQFF.

This clonotype was recorded at least ten times. The V call is TRBV7-2, the J call TRBJ2-7, with TRBD1 identical over 7 bases. This CDR3 has 14 residues. Per germline, CDR1 SGHTA and CDR2 FQGNSA. Trimming took 4 bases from V and 6 from J; bases not matched to a gene: 9. The CDR3: CASSSGLRGSEQYF. CDR3 in DNA: TGTGCCAGCAGCTCGGGCCTCAGGGGGAGCGAGCAGTACTTC.

As concerns this clonotype: At one boundary the junction diverges from the germline segment, which might be a read error. The V gene is TRBV3-1, the J gene TRBJ2-7; D is unresolved. Germline V gene data show CDR1 as LGHDT and CDR2 as YNNKEL (reference sequence). The CDR3 is made up of 14 amino acids. This CDR3 is CPSSQVGSSYGQYF. The DNA for the CDR3 is TGTCCCAGCAGCCAAGTAGGCAGCTCCTACGGGCAGTACTTC.

This clonotype occurred many times. This rearrangement joins TRBV11-2 to TRBJ1-2; D uncertain. Trimming removed 5 bases at V and 6 bases at J, with 7 bases between. The CDR3 contains 11 residues. Per the germline V gene, CDR1 is SGHAT and CDR2 is FQNNGV. CDR3 DNA sequence: TGTGCCAGCAGCCAAGAAGATGGCTACACCTTC. Amino acid sequence: CASSQEDGYTF. The full variable domain, in which reference TRBV11-2 and TRBJ1-2 provide the parts outside the CDR3, is EAGVAQSPRYKIIEKRQSVAFWCNPISGHATLYWYQQILGQGPKLLIQFQNNGVVDDSQLPKDRFSAERLKGVDSTLKIQPAKLEDSAVYLCASSQEDGYTFGSGTRLTVV.

This clonotype occurred a few times. This chain joins TRBV7-2 and TRBJ2-7, with 8 bases identical to TRBD2. The ends lost 3 bases at V and 5 bases at J; junction bases unmatched: 6. Germline values: CDR1 SGHTA, CDR2 FQGNSA. CDR3 length equals 14 residues. CDR3 in DNA: TGTGCCAGCAGCTTTTCGGGACTAGAGGACGAGCAGTACTTC. Protein sequence: CASSFSGLEDEQYF.

This clonotype was counted between two and nine times. Compared with germline, one end of the junction differs, possibly owing to a read error. The chain carries TRBV7-9 and TRBJ2-1; 9 bases line up with TRBD2. CDR3 size: 14 residues. In germline, CDR1 is SEHNR, CDR2 FQNEAQ (reference sequence). CDR3 in amino acids: CASSLAGRINEQFF. Here the CDR3 DNA reads TGTGCCAGCAGCCTAGCGGGAAGGATCAATGAGCAGTTCTTC.

This clonotype showed up just a few times. Given the absence of the conserved phenylalanine or tryptophan at the CDR3 end, a read error is likely. This chain links TRBV5-6 with TRBJ2-4, with D possibly being TRBD2 (6 bases). The CDR3 has 14 amino acids. Germline V gene lookup returns CDR1 SGHDT and CDR2 YYEEEE. The V end was cut by 0 bases, the J end by 3 bases, with 7 bases between. The DNA of the CDR3 is TGTGCCAGCAGCTTGGAGGGAGGCAAAAACATTCAGTACCTC. This codes for CASSLEGGKNIQYL.

The table lists this clonotype with many counts. The CDR3 region is CASSTGQENTGELFF. CDR3 in DNA: TGCGCCAGCAGCACGGGACAGGAGAACACCGGGGAGCTGTTTTTT. The chain joins TRBV5-1 to TRBJ2-2, with 8 bases lining up with TRBD1. Germline V gives CDR1 SGHRS, CDR2 YFSETQ. The CDR3 totals 15 residues. Trimming removed 4 bases from V and 1 base from J; junction bases left unmatched: 3. The full variable domain, completed using reference TRBV5-1 and TRBJ2-2, is KAGVTQTPRYLIKTRGQQVTLSCSPISGHRSVSWYQQTPGQGLQFLFEYFSETQRNKGNFPGRFSGRQFSNSRSEMNVSTLELGDSALYLCASSTGQENTGELFFGEGSRLTVL.

This clonotype was counted at least ten times. This chain connects TRBV21-1 to TRBJ2-1; whether TRBD2, the table's D call, matches the DNA was not checked. TRBV21-1 is a known pseudogene. This CDR3 is 13 amino acids long. The CDR3 loop is CASNAITSDEQFF. In DNA form, the CDR3 reads TGTGCCAGCAACGCGATTACTAGCGATGAGCAGTTCTTC.

This clonotype was counted ten times or more. V usage is TRBV7-9 and J usage is TRBJ2-7, with 7 bases fitting TRBD2. Germline V lookup: CDR1 SEHNR, CDR2 FQNEAQ (reference sequence). V gave up 6 bases and J gave up 5 bases; unmatched junction bases: 7. This CDR3 region has 13 residues. CDR3 coding DNA: TGTGCCAGCAGTGCGGCCGGACTAGACGAGCAGTACTTC. It is translated as CASSAAGLDEQYF.

This clonotype occurred a few times. The chain joins TRBV18 to TRBJ2-5; tentative D call: TRBD1 (6 bases). In germline, CDR1 is KGHSH, CDR2 LQKENI. The CDR3 is made up of 15 amino acids. The V end was cut by 5 bases, the J end by 3 bases, with 16 bases between. The CDR3 here is CASSRDILKEETQYF. DNA of the CDR3: TGTGCCAGCTCAAGGGACATCTTGAAGGAAGAGACCCAGTACTTC.

In its sample, this clonotype was seen many times. The V call is TRBV7-6, the J call TRBJ2-7, with 12 bases fitting TRBD2. The CDR3 is made up of 16 amino acids. V dropped 1 base and J dropped 4; count of bases not matched to a gene: 5. Germline CDR1 SGHVS, CDR2 FNYEAQ. Written as DNA, the CDR3 is TGTGCCAGCAGCTTAGGGACTAGCGGGGAGATTTACGAGCAGTACTTC. This translates into CASSLGTSGEIYEQYF. The variable domain in full, completed from reference TRBV7-6 and TRBJ2-7, reads GAGVSQSPRYKVTKRGQDVALRCDPISGHVSLYWYRQALGQGPEFLTYFNYEAQQDKSGLPNDRFSAERPEGSISTLTIQRTEQRDSAMYRCASSLGTSGEIYEQYFGPGTRLTVT.

This clonotype was counted at least ten times. This chain uses TRBV20-1 with TRBJ2-4, with 11 positions matching TRBD1. Unmatched junction bases numbered 10, after V lost 5 bases and J lost 7 bases. In germline, CDR1 is DFQATT, CDR2 SNEGSKA (reference sequence). CDR3 length equals 15 residues. CDR3 in DNA: TGCAGTGCTGGGGGGACAGGGGGTCGAGCGAACATTCAGTACTTC. It is translated as CSAGGTGGRANIQYF.

This clonotype appeared a few times. The rearrangement uses TRBV7-3 and TRBJ1-1; possibly TRBD1 for D (5 bases). Germline V gene data show CDR1 as SGHTA and CDR2 as FQGTGA. The CDR3 loop spans 14 amino acids. Trimming took 2 bases from V and 4 from J, leaving 11 bases between them. This CDR3 reads CASSLGGMTTEAFF. Written as DNA, the CDR3 is TGTGCCAGCAGCTTAGGGGGGATGACCACTGAAGCTTTCTTT.

This clonotype has a count of ten or more. V usage is TRBV12-3 or TRBV12-4 and J usage is TRBJ2-3; D perhaps matches TRBD1 (6 bases). Trimming cost V 6 bases and J 5 bases, with 15 bases left between them. This CDR3 contains 14 residues. The CDR3 loop reads CASRSTGFGDTQYF. The CDR3 nucleotides read TGTGCCAGCAGGAGCACAGGGTTTGGAGATACGCAGTATTTT.

This clonotype was recorded many times. This chain joins TRBV5-1 and TRBJ2-5, with D perhaps matching TRBD1 (5 bases). This CDR3 comprises 15 residues. Germline V CDR1 and CDR2: SGHRS, YFSETQ. The ends were cut back, 1 base at V and 4 bases at J, with 14 bases in the middle. CDR3 sequence: CASSLWSGSGETQYF. The CDR3 bases are TGCGCCAGCAGCTTGTGGTCAGGGTCGGGAGAGACCCAGTACTTC. Using reference TRBV5-1 and TRBJ2-5 for the parts outside the CDR3, the full variable domain is KAGVTQTPRYLIKTRGQQVTLSCSPISGHRSVSWYQQTPGQGLQFLFEYFSETQRNKGNFPGRFSGRQFSNSRSEMNVSTLELGDSALYLCASSLWSGSGETQYFGPGTRLLVL.

This clonotype was recorded many times. The chain is built from TRBV12-3 or TRBV12-4 and TRBJ2-1, with TRBD2 identical over 7 bases. There are 16 residues in the CDR3. The V gene end was trimmed by 2 bases and the J gene end by 4 bases; junction bases not matched to a gene: 8. CDR3 in amino acids: CASSLWLAGLYNEQFF. DNA for the CDR3: TGTGCCAGCAGTTTATGGTTAGCGGGTTTATACAATGAGCAGTTCTTC.

Comment on this clonotype: With a much larger clone just one base away, this may be a read error. This chain links TRBV2 with TRBJ1-1, with TRBD1 matching 7 bases. Germline CDR1 SNHLY, CDR2 FYNNEI. V dropped 8 bases and J dropped 3; count of bases not matched to a gene: 6. This CDR3 spans 13 amino acids. DNA for the CDR3: TGTGCCAGCGTAAGAGACAGGGACACTGAAGCTTTCTTT. Protein sequence: CASVRDRDTEAFF.